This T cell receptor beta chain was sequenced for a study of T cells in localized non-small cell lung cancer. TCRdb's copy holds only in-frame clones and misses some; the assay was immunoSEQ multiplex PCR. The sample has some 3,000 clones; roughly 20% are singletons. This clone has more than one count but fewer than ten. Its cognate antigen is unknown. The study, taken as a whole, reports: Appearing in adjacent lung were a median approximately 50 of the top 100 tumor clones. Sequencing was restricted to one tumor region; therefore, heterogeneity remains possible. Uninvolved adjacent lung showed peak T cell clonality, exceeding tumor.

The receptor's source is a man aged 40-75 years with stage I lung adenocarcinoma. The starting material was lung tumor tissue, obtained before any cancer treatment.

The CDR3 region is CAIGAENTEAFF. Written as DNA, the CDR3 is TGTGCCATCGGGGCAGAGAACACTGAAGCTTTCTTT. This chain joins TRBV6-8 and TRBJ1-1; possibly TRBD1 for D (5 bases). The V end lost 10 bases, the J end lost 1 base, and 10 bases lay between the germline ends. Germline values: CDR1 MNHGY, CDR2 SAAAGT. This CDR3 contains 12 residues.